This T cell receptor beta chain was sequenced in a study of control samples from healthy donors and cancer patients (dated by TCRdb to the early 2020s). Library creation used the immunoSEQ multiplex PCR assay. Imported from immuneACCESS, the table was reduced by TCRdb to in-frame sequences with V and J called. These copies leave out some clones; in studies compared against another copy, an unresolved V gene accounts for under half, and the cause of the remainder is not known. The sample table lists 100,000 to 150,000 clones, over 75% of them with a count of one. About 3.2% of the sample is taken by the ten largest. The CDR3 covers 15 residues, taking in both the cysteine and the phenylalanine. Just the 45-base CDR3 DNA is kept, in frame starting at base 1. At the junction V is shortened by 0 bases and J by 5 bases, with 13 bases in between. In the germline V gene, CDR1 corresponds to SGHVS and CDR2 to FNYEAQ.

This clone occurred once. The clone's antigen remains unknown. No qualities accompany the bases; no much larger clone lies one base away. The source of this sequence is a man aged 50 to 59 in good health. This sequence uses TRBV7-6 and TRBJ1-1; TRBD1 is perhaps the D gene, given 5 matching bases. Sequenced sample: blood. The CDR3 here reads CASSLAGGRETEAFF. In nucleotides, the sequence is TGTGCCAGCAGCTTAGCGGGGGGGAGGGAAACTGAAGCTTTCTTT.